Listed below are T cell receptor beta chains from one sample, sequenced in a study of blood T cell repertoires in COVID-19. This table comes from immunoSEQ multiplex PCR, and its TCRdb copy is limited to in-frame clones, with some not included. The table records tens of thousands of clones, about 88% of them present only once. The sequencing sample was made of peripheral blood. The receptors shown here come from a woman between 45 and 60 years old with active COVID-19. Both conserved end residues are part of each CDR3. Fields, in order: V gene, J gene, clone size, D gene, CDR3 DNA, CDR3 protein. D genes are given only for firm matches. A clone size is listed for some rows: how often the clone was seen (once, few, many), or a class if it is expanded.

V: TRBV5-6
J: TRBJ2-7
size: -
D: -
DNA: TGTGCCAGCAGCTTGGGGTCAGGCCTTTCTACCTACGAGCAGTACTTC
CDR3: CASSLGSGLSTYEQYF

V: TRBV3-1/TRBV3-2
J: TRBJ1-1
size: -
D: -
DNA: TGTGCCAGCAGCCATTACCCAGGGATGGCTGAAGCTTTCTTT
CDR3: CASSHYPGMAEAFF

V: TRBV2
J: TRBJ2-1
size: -
D: TRBD2
DNA: TGTGCCAGCAGTGAACCCACCGGGACTAGCGGGAGAAGTTACAATGAGCAGTTCTTC
CDR3: CASSEPTGTSGRSYNEQFF

V: TRBV11-1
J: TRBJ2-3
size: -
D: -
DNA: TGTGCCAGCAGCTTAGGTTGGCAACACACAGATACGCAGTATTTT
CDR3: CASSLGWQHTDTQYF

V: TRBV27
J: TRBJ2-7
size: -
D: TRBD2
DNA: TGTGCCAGCAGTTTTGCTAGCGGTTCCAGCTCCTACGAGCAGTACTTC
CDR3: CASSFASGSSSYEQYF

V: TRBV24-1
J: TRBJ2-1
size: -
D: TRBD2
DNA: TGTGCCACCAGTGATTCCGGACTAGCGGGGTACAATGAGCAGTTCTTC
CDR3: CATSDSGLAGYNEQFF

V: TRBV3-1/TRBV3-2
J: TRBJ2-3
size: -
D: -
DNA: TGTGCCAGCAGCCAAGGGCAGATTATAGCTAGCACAGATACGCAGTATTTT
CDR3: CASSQGQIIASTDTQYF

V: TRBV7-2
J: TRBJ2-7
size: -
D: -
DNA: TGTGCCAGCAGCTTCCAGGGGGTCGGGAGTGGGGACGAGCAGTACTTC
CDR3: CASSFQGVGSGDEQYF

V: TRBV5-8
J: TRBJ2-1
size: -
D: TRBD2
DNA: TGTGCCAGCAGCATCCGGGGGGGAACCTTAGATGAGCAGTTCTTC
CDR3: CASSIRGGTLDEQFF

V: TRBV30
J: TRBJ1-2
size: -
D: -
DNA: TGTGCCTGGAGTCTAGTGAACTATGGCTACACCTTC
CDR3: CAWSLVNYGYTF

V: TRBV11-3
J: TRBJ2-5
size: -
D: TRBD1
DNA: TGTGCCAGCAGCGGAGGCAAGGGGGCCCAAGAGACCCAGTACTTC
CDR3: CASSGGKGAQETQYF

V: TRBV11-2
J: TRBJ2-1
size: -
D: -
DNA: TGTGCCAGCAGCCCGGGGGAAGCAATCAATGAGCAGTTCTTC
CDR3: CASSPGEAINEQFF

V: TRBV7-2
J: TRBJ2-2
size: -
D: TRBD2
DNA: TGTGCCAGCAGCTTAGCGGGCGGGAGGAGGACCGGGGAGCTGTTTTTT
CDR3: CASSLAGGRRTGELFF

V: TRBV5-1
J: TRBJ1-4
size: -
D: TRBD1
DNA: TGCGCCAGCAGCTCGGGGACAGGGATAGGTGAAAAACTGTTTTTT
CDR3: CASSSGTGIGEKLFF

V: TRBV7-9
J: TRBJ2-3
size: -
D: TRBD2
DNA: TGTGCCAGCAGCTCAGCGGGGGGATTTCTGGATACGCAGTATTTT
CDR3: CASSSAGGFLDTQYF

V: TRBV30
J: TRBJ1-1
size: -
D: TRBD1
DNA: TGTGCCTGGAGTGTACTTGGGCAGGGGGCGATAGCTTTCTTT
CDR3: CAWSVLGQGAIAFF

V: TRBV24-1
J: TRBJ2-3
size: once
D: TRBD2
DNA: TGTGCCACCAGTGTGTCGGGAGGGACAGATACGCAGTATTTT
CDR3: CATSVSGGTDTQYF

V: TRBV7-2
J: TRBJ2-5
size: -
D: TRBD2
DNA: TGTGCCAGCAGCCGGAGCGGGAGGCTCCAAGAGACCCAGTACTTC
CDR3: CASSRSGRLQETQYF

V: TRBV5-6
J: TRBJ1-1
size: few
D: -
DNA: TGTGCCAGCAGCTTGGAGGGGGAGAACACTGAAGCTTTCTTT
CDR3: CASSLEGENTEAFF

V: TRBV5-1
J: TRBJ2-1
size: -
D: -
DNA: TGCGCCAGCAGCTTGTGGGCGGGGCTCTACAATGAGCAGTTCTTC
CDR3: CASSLWAGLYNEQFF

V: TRBV29-1
J: TRBJ2-3
size: once
D: TRBD1
DNA: TGCAGCGTTGAACAGGGGGCTGATACGCAGTATTTT
CDR3: CSVEQGADTQYF

V: TRBV6-1
J: TRBJ1-1
size: -
D: TRBD1
DNA: TGTGCCAGCAGTGAAAACAGGGGGAATGAAGCTTTCTTT
CDR3: CASSENRGNEAFF

V: TRBV4-1
J: TRBJ2-3
size: many
D: -
DNA: TGCGCCAGCAGCCAAGTTGAGTTCACAGATACGCAGTATTTT
CDR3: CASSQVEFTDTQYF

V: TRBV10-3
J: TRBJ1-2
size: once
D: -
DNA: TGTGCCATCAGCTACGGACTGACCTCCTATGGCTACACCTTC
CDR3: CAISYGLTSYGYTF

V: TRBV3-1/TRBV3-2
J: TRBJ1-1
size: -
D: -
DNA: TGTGCCAGCATGCGAGGGAAGAACACTGAAGCTTTCTTT
CDR3: CASMRGKNTEAFF

V: TRBV6-4
J: TRBJ2-3
size: -
D: -
DNA: TGTGCCAGCAGCCCCCAGAGTGGGAGTGGGGCAGATACGCAGTATTTT
CDR3: CASSPQSGSGADTQYF

V: TRBV5-1
J: TRBJ2-7
size: -
D: TRBD1
DNA: TGCGCCAGCAGCCTCGGGACAGGGGGAAACTACGAGCAGTACTTC
CDR3: CASSLGTGGNYEQYF

V: TRBV5-1
J: TRBJ1-2
size: -
D: -
DNA: TGCGCCAGCAGCTTGGGTGGCAACTATGGCTACACCTTC
CDR3: CASSLGGNYGYTF

V: TRBV5-1
J: TRBJ1-2
size: -
D: TRBD1
DNA: TGCGCCAGCAGCTTCGAACGAGGGGGCGATGGCTACACCTTC
CDR3: CASSFERGGDGYTF

V: TRBV6-1
J: TRBJ1-1
size: -
D: -
DNA: TGTGCCAGCAGTGCGCACCCGGGGGGCCTGAACACTGAAGCTTTCTTT
CDR3: CASSAHPGGLNTEAFF

V: TRBV28
J: TRBJ2-7
size: -
D: TRBD1
DNA: TGTGCCAGCAGTTGGGGCAGGGGGCCTCGGGAGCAGTACTTC
CDR3: CASSWGRGPREQYF